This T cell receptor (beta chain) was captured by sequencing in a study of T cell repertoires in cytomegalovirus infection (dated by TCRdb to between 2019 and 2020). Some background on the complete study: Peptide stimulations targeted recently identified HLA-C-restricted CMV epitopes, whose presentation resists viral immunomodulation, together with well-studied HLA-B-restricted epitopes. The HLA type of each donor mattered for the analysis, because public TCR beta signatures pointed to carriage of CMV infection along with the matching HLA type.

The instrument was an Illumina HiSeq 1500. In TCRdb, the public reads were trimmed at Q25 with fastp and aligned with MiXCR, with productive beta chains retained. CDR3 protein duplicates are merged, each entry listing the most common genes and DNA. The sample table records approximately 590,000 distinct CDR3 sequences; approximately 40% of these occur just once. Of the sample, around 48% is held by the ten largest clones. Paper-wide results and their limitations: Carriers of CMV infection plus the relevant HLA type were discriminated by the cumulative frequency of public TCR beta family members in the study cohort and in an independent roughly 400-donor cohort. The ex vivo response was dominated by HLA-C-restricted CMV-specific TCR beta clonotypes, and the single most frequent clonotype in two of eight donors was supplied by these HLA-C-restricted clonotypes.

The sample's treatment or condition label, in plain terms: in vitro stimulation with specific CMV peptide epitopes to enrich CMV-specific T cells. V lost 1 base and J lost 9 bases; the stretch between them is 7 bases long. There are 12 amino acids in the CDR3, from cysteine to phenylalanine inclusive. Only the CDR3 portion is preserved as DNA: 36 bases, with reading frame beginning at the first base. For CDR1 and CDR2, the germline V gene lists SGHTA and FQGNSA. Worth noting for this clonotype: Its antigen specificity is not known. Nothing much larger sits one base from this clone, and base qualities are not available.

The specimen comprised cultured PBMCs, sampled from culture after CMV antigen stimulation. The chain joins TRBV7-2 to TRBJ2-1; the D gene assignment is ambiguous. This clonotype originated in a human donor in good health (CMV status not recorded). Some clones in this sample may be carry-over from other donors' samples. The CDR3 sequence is CASSLDLSEQFF. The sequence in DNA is TGTGCCAGCAGCTTAGATTTGAGTGAGCAGTTCTTC.